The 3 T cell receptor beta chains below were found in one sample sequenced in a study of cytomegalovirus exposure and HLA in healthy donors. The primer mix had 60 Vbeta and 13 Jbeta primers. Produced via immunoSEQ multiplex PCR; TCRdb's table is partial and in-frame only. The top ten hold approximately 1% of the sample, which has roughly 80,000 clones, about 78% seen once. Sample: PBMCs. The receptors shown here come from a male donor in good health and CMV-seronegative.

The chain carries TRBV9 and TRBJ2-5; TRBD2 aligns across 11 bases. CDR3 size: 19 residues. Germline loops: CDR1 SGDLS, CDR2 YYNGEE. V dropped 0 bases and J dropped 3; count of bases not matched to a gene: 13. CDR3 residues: CASSVARSGGAAPKETQYF. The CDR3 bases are TGTGCCAGCAGCGTAGCGCGTAGCGGGGGGGCGGCTCCGAAAGAGACCCAGTACTTC. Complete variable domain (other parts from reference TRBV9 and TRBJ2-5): DSGVTQTPKHLITATGQRVTLRCSPRSGDLSVYWYQQSLDQGLQFLIQYYNGEERAKGNILERFSAQQFPDLHSELNLSSLELGDSALYFCASSVARSGGAAPKETQYFGPGTRLLVL.

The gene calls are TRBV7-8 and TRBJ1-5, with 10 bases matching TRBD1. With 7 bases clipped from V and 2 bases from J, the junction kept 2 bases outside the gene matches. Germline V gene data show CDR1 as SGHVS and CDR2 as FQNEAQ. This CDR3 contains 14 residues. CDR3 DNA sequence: TGTGCCAGCAAGACAGGGGGCGGCAATCAGCCCCAGCATTTT. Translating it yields CASKTGGGNQPQHF. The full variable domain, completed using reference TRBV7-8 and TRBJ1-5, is GAGVSQSPRYKVAKRGQDVALRCDPISGHVSLFWYQQALGQGPEFLTYFQNEAQLDKSGLPSDRFFAERPEGSVSTLKIQRTQQEDSAVYLCASKTGGGNQPQHFGDGTRLSIL.

In DNA form, the CDR3 reads TGTGCCAGTGCTCAGGGTAATGGGTACGAGCAGTACTTC. Amino acids: CASAQGNGYEQYF. V is TRBV19 and J is TRBJ2-7; D may be TRBD1 (5 bases). This CDR3 is built from 13 residues. V dropped 8 bases and J dropped 4 bases, with 15 bases sitting between them. Germline values: CDR1 LNHDA, CDR2 SQIVND (reference sequence).